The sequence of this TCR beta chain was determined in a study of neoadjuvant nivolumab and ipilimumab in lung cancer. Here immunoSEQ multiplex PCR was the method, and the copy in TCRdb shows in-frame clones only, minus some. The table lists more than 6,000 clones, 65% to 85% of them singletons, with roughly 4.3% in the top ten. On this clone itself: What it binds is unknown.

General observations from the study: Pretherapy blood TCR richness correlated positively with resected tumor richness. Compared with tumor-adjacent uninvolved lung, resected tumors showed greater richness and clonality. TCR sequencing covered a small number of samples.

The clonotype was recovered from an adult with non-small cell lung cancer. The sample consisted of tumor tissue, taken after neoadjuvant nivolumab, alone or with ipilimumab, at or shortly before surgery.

This chain's CDR3 is CASSLGDRGYNEQFF. The CDR3 DNA follows: TGCGCCAGCAGCTTGGGGGACAGGGGCTACAATGAGCAGTTCTTC. J is TRBJ2-1 and V is TRBV5-1; 10 bases align to TRBD1. V dropped 0 bases and J dropped 3; count of bases not matched to a gene: 0. The CDR3 loop spans 15 amino acids. Germline values: CDR1 SGHRS, CDR2 YFSETQ.